Here is one T cell receptor (beta chain) with its context. Per the study methods: Nucleated cell number was recorded as an estimate derived from reference gene primer amplification. Sequencing used immunoSEQ multiplex PCR; TCRdb keeps in-frame clones, though not all of them. V and J calls and clone size are copied from that table; D and trimming were computed from the DNA. In the table there are some 170,000 clones, 87% of which are singletons. The sample belongs to a study of blood T cell repertoires in COVID-19. CDR3 length equals 15 residues. Trimming removed 1 base from V and 4 bases from J, with 11 bases in between. CDR1 and CDR2 from the germline V gene are SGHTA and FQGNSA.

The TCR originated in a woman in her 50s with acute or convalescent COVID-19. The rearrangement uses TRBV7-2 and TRBJ1-5, with D possibly matching TRBD1 (6 bases). The material sequenced was peripheral blood. CDR3 residues: CASSLVTGSNQPQHF. The CDR3 nucleotides read TGTGCCAGCAGCTTAGTGACAGGATCAAATCAGCCCCAGCATTTT.